This TCR beta chain was identified in a study of blood T cell repertoires in COVID-19. About the research overall: Researchers got acute and convalescent COVID-19 samples from the United States, Italy and Spain. In each case, the material was cDNA or gDNA derived from T cells, B-cell-depleted T cells, or PBMCs.

The CDR3 has 15 amino acids. J lost 2 bases, V lost 4 bases, and 2 bases had no gene match. Germline CDR1 and CDR2: MGHDK and SYGVNS. Methods used by the authors: Counts of nucleated cells, estimated from reference gene primer amplification, were obtained. Profiled with immunoSEQ multiplex PCR; TCRdb holds only in-frame clones, not every one. V, J and clone size are those of that table, while D and trimming were read from the DNA. The sample records roughly 220,000 clones, 80% to 85% being singletons. The rearrangement uses TRBV25-1 and TRBJ1-6, with 7 bases aligning to TRBD1. The clonotype comes from a woman under 40 who had recovered from COVID-19. The sample consisted of peripheral blood. CDR3 region: CASSGGQAYNSPLHF. In DNA form, the CDR3 reads TGTGCCAGCAGTGGTGGACAGGCCTATAATTCACCCCTCCACTTT. Full variable domain (missing parts from reference TRBV25-1 and TRBJ1-6): EADIYQTPRYLVIGTGKKITLECSQTMGHDKMYWYQQDPGMELHLIHYSYGVNSTEKGDLSSESTVSRIRTEHFPLTLESARPSHTSQYLCASSGGQAYNSPLHFGNGTRLTVT.